This paragraph reports one T cell receptor beta chain. Arm-PCR of CDR3 regions with iRepertoire HTBI primers generated TCR beta libraries. Each CDR3 protein is one row after TCRdb ran MiXCR on the multiplex PCR reads. The sample shows about 460,000 distinct CDR3 sequences, around 15% of them seen only once. After removal of 2 bases from V and 6 bases from J, the junction contained 12 bases not matched to a gene. Germline CDR1 and CDR2: SGHTA and FQGTGA. The CDR3 consists of 17 residues. These data belong to a study of regulatory T cells in long-lasting Graves disease. Indicated time point: newly diagnosed GD, antithyroid drugs for less than 3 months. TCR sequences were obtained from RNA taken from PBMCs. The sample also formed part of further work on T cells in Graves' hyperthyroidism and ophthalmopathy.

The V gene is TRBV7-3, the J gene TRBJ2-1; 8 bases fit TRBD1. This TCR was recovered from a woman aged 45 to 65 with Graves disease. Sequences were derived from peripheral blood mononuclear cells (PBMCs), sampled at new diagnosis, from a patient treated with antithyroid drugs. As DNA, the CDR3 is TGTGCCAGCAGCTTATCGGGTGGGACAGGAGCGTCCAATGAGCAGTTCTTC. Encoded protein: CASSLSGGTGASNEQFF.